One sample yielded the 22 T cell receptor beta chains listed below, sequenced in a study of blood T cell repertoires in COVID-19. This table comes from immunoSEQ multiplex PCR, and its TCRdb copy is limited to in-frame clones, with some not included. This sample has approximately 50,000 clones, with approximately 85% found just once. The sequencing sample was made of peripheral blood. These receptors came from a man in his sixties with acute or convalescent COVID-19.

This clone appeared once. The chain uses TRBV5-1 and TRBJ2-1, with 10 bases fitting TRBD2. Germline assignment: CDR1 SGHRS and CDR2 YFSETQ. J gave up 6 bases and V 5 bases, and 5 bases lay outside the gene matches. This CDR3 is 14 amino acids long. In DNA, the CDR3 is TGCGCCAGCAGGAAGCGGGAGGGCCCCAATGAGCAGTTCTTC. This gives the protein CASRKREGPNEQFF.

The chain combines TRBV5-8 with TRBJ2-1; 11 bases line up with TRBD2. CDR3 length: 15 amino acids. V dropped 2 bases and J dropped 12; count of bases not matched to a gene: 10. Germline V gene lookup returns CDR1 SGHTS and CDR2 YDEGEE. The CDR3 bases are TGTGCCAGCAGCTTTAGGACACTAGCGGGAGAGGGGCAGTTCTTC. Protein sequence: CASSFRTLAGEGQFF.

This clone occurred once. The chain has TRBV16 and TRBJ1-5; D remains unclear. From germline, CDR1 is KGHSY and CDR2 FQNENV. The V and J ends lost 4 bases and 3 bases respectively, with 16 bases between them. The CDR3 extends over 16 amino acids. CDR3 loop: CASSPWRRRPNQPQHF. CDR3 sequence (DNA): TGTGCCAGCAGCCCATGGAGGAGGCGGCCCAATCAGCCCCAGCATTTT. Using reference TRBV16 and TRBJ1-5 for the parts outside the CDR3, the full variable domain is GEEVAQTPKHLVRGEGQKAKLYCAPIKGHSYVFWYQQVLKNEFKFLISFQNENVFDETGMPKERFSAKCLPNSPCSLEIQATKLEDSAVYFCASSPWRRRPNQPQHFGDGTRLSIL.

This sequence joins TRBV12-2 and TRBJ2-2; TRBD1 was called by the table and not checked on the DNA. TRBV12-2 is classified as a pseudogene. The CDR3 loop spans 12 amino acids. The CDR3 reads CASRLTTGELFF. DNA for the CDR3: TGTGCAAGTCGCTTGACAACCGGGGAGCTGTTTTTT.

This chain joins TRBV19 and TRBJ2-1, with a tentative D call TRBD2 (5 bases). This CDR3 region has 12 residues. CDR1 LNHDA and CDR2 SQIVND come from the germline V gene (reference sequence). The germline V and J ends were trimmed by 6 bases and 7 bases, with 10 bases remaining between them. The CDR3: CASSPPGNEQFF. The CDR3 bases are TGTGCCAGTAGCCCTCCGGGGAATGAGCAGTTCTTC.

The CDR3 DNA reads as TGTGCCAGCAGCTTACTCGATAACCGAGCTAACTATGGCTACACCTTC. Encoded protein: CASSLLDNRANYGYTF. The chain employs TRBV7-2 and TRBJ1-2; D is undetermined. Per the germline V gene, CDR1 is SGHTA and CDR2 is FQGNSA. V lost 2 bases and J 0 bases, leaving 13 bases between the germline ends. The CDR3 has 16 amino acids.

This chain connects TRBV27 to TRBJ2-1; maybe TRBD2 (6 bases). The V gene lost 6 bases and the J gene lost 0 bases, with 12 bases spanning the gap. Germline CDR1 is MNHEY and CDR2 is SMNVEV (reference sequence). This CDR3 has 15 residues. The CDR3 here is CASSPSGFSYNEQFF. Here the CDR3 DNA reads TGTGCCAGCAGCCCCAGCGGGTTCTCCTACAATGAGCAGTTCTTC.

V gene TRBV19 combines with J gene TRBJ2-7, with D perhaps TRBD2 (6 bases). CDR3 length: 15 amino acids. V lost 3 bases and J lost 2, with 14 bases in between. The germline V gene encodes CDR1 LNHDA and CDR2 SQIVND (reference sequence). The CDR3 protein is CASSIFGGTTYEQYF. DNA for the CDR3: TGTGCCAGTAGTATTTTTGGCGGGACCACCTACGAGCAGTACTTC.

Written as DNA, the CDR3 is TGTGCCAGCAGTCGGACGGGGGTCTACGAGCAGTACTTC. It translates to CASSRTGVYEQYF. The chain employs TRBV5-5 and TRBJ2-7, with a possible D match to TRBD2 (6 bases). Germline CDR1 SGHKS, CDR2 YYEKEE (reference sequence). V was pared by 5 bases and J by 3 bases, with 12 bases between. The length of the CDR3 is 13 residues.

The chain links TRBV11-2 to TRBJ1-4, with TRBD1 matching 9 bases. V trimming: 5 bases; J trimming: 0 bases; junction bases outside the gene matches: 4. Germline CDR1 SGHAT, CDR2 FQNNGV. This CDR3 has 16 amino acids. The CDR3 protein is CASSLGTGSTNEKLFF. CDR3 in DNA: TGTGCCAGCAGCCTCGGGACAGGGTCAACTAATGAAAAACTGTTTTTT.

CDR3 DNA: TGTGCCTGGAGTAGGGGCCTGGATGAGCAGTTCTTC. Protein product: CAWSRGLDEQFF. The chain has TRBV30 and TRBJ2-1; TRBD1 is a possible D gene (5 bases). Trimming shortened V by 2 bases and J by 8 bases, and 10 bases separated the two germline ends. CDR1 and CDR2 (germline): GTSNPN, SVGIG (reference sequence). The CDR3 runs 12 residues.

This clone was counted a few times. V gene TRBV3-1 (or the pseudogene TRBV3-2) combines with J gene TRBJ1-5; the match to TRBD1 covers 9 bases. The V and J ends lost 2 bases and 3 bases, in that order; junction bases with no gene match: 17. This CDR3 contains 20 residues. CDR1 and CDR2 (germline): LGHDT, YNNKEL (reference sequence). The CDR3 region is CASSQSTGGQVWEDNQPQHF. The CDR3 DNA sequence: TGTGCCAGCAGCCAATCAACAGGGGGCCAGGTATGGGAGGACAATCAGCCCCAGCATTTT.

The genes are TRBV6-5 and TRBJ2-7, with a possible D match to TRBD2 (6 bases). In germline, CDR1 is MNHEY, CDR2 SVGAGI. The V and J ends lost 6 bases and 6 bases respectively, with 18 bases between them. The CDR3 is 14 amino acids. CDR3 sequence (DNA): TGTGCCAGCAGGTACACGGCCGGGGGTGGCGAGCAGTACTTC. Its translation: CASRYTAGGGEQYF.

The chain uses TRBV6-2 or TRBV6-3 and TRBJ1-4; D may be TRBD1 (6 bases). This CDR3 has 15 residues. Germline values: CDR1 MNHEY, CDR2 SVGEGT. Trimming left V 0 bases short and J 8 bases short, with 13 bases between. The CDR3 DNA follows: TGTGCCAGCAGTTACTCGCGGGGGCAGGAGGAAAAACTGTTTTTT. Translating gives CASSYSRGQEEKLFF.

The CDR3 coding sequence is TGTGCCAGTAGTTCGACAGGGGTCAGAAATACTGAAGCTTTCTTT. This gives the protein CASSSTGVRNTEAFF. The rearrangement uses TRBV19 and TRBJ1-1; 8 bases align to TRBD1. CDR1 is LNHDA, CDR2 SQIVND, per germline (reference sequence). V dropped 5 bases and J dropped 5; count of bases not matched to a gene: 10. CDR3 length equals 15 residues.

This clone was seen just once. The V gene is TRBV5-1, the J gene TRBJ1-2, with 7 bases fitting TRBD1. Germline trimming cut 0 bases from V and 3 bases from J; bases unmatched to any gene: 8. In germline, CDR1 is SGHRS, CDR2 YFSETQ. This CDR3 contains 16 residues. The CDR3 region has the DNA TGCGCCAGCAGCTTGGGGACGGACAGGATGTACTATGGCTACACCTTC. Its translation is CASSLGTDRMYYGYTF.

This chain connects TRBV5-1 to TRBJ2-7; 8 bases are a match to TRBD1. CDR1 is SGHRS and CDR2 is YFSETQ in the germline V gene. This CDR3 is built from 14 residues. The trim removed 3 bases at V and 0 bases at J, leaving 2 bases unmatched. DNA for the CDR3: TGCGCCAGCAGCTCGCAGGGGGCCTCCTACGAGCAGTACTTC. Protein product: CASSSQGASYEQYF.

This sequence joins TRBV29-1 and TRBJ2-1; 9 bases match TRBD2. CDR1 and CDR2 (germline): SQVTM, ANQGSEA. The junction had 4 bases not matched to a gene; V was cut back by 2 bases and J by 8 bases. The CDR3 runs 13 residues. CDR3 nucleotides: TGCAGCGTTGAAAGCGGGAGGACCGATGAGCAGTTCTTC. This sequence encodes CSVESGRTDEQFF.

This clone appeared a single time. The chain links TRBV10-3 to TRBJ1-4; 10 bases are shared with TRBD1. The CDR3 has 15 amino acids. V lost 3 bases and J lost 7; bases outside the gene matches: 5. The germline V gene has CDR1 ENHRY and CDR2 SYGVKD. CDR3 amino acids: CAISDRQGAGEKLFF. The CDR3 DNA reads as TGTGCCATCAGTGATAGACAGGGGGCCGGTGAAAAACTGTTTTTT.

This clone has just a few counts. The chain carries TRBV19 and TRBJ2-7, with 7 bases identical to TRBD2. This CDR3 is 17 amino acids long. With 3 bases clipped from V and 5 bases from J, the junction kept 16 bases outside the gene matches. Germline V gene data show CDR1 as LNHDA and CDR2 as SQIVND (reference sequence). CDR3 region: CASSIAVGGGRADEQYF. In nucleotides, the CDR3 is TGTGCCAGTAGTATCGCCGTGGGTGGCGGGAGAGCGGACGAGCAGTACTTC.

This chain uses TRBV30 with TRBJ2-7; D is possibly TRBD1 (6 bases). CDR1 and CDR2 (germline): GTSNPN, SVGIG (reference sequence). The V and J ends lost 7 bases and 7 bases respectively, with 20 bases between them. CDR3 length: 13 amino acids. The CDR3 sequence is CALSTGELFEQYF. In DNA, the CDR3 is TGTGCCTTGTCGACAGGAGAGTTGTTTGAGCAGTACTTC.

This clone appeared a single time. The chain joins TRBV19 to TRBJ2-7, with D possibly being TRBD2 (6 bases). V lost 4 bases, J lost 2 bases, and 12 bases lay in between. The CDR3 spans 14 residues. From germline, CDR1 is LNHDA and CDR2 SQIVND (reference sequence). CDR3 nucleotide sequence: TGTGCCAGTAGTACCGGGACTGCGACCTACGAGCAGTACTTC. It yields the protein CASSTGTATYEQYF.